These 20 T cell receptor beta chains were sequenced from one sample in a study of T cell changes during pregnancy in multiple sclerosis. The protocol was immunoSEQ multiplex PCR, while the TCRdb copy is restricted to in-frame clones and leaves out a portion. Of fewer than 90,000 clones in the sample, just under 95% were seen once. The sequences come from peripheral blood, collected in the third trimester of pregnancy. The receptors stem from a female donor in good health, enrolled as a control in a pregnancy study.

In its sample, this clone was seen once. The rearrangement uses TRBV7-2 and TRBJ2-2; D is ambiguous. CDR3 size: 13 residues. CDR1 is SGHTA, CDR2 FQGNSA, per germline. The V end was cut by 5 bases, the J end by 4 bases, with 8 bases between. The CDR3 DNA reads as TGTGCCAGCAGCACCACAACCACCGGGGAGCTGTTTTTT. Translating gives CASSTTTTGELFF.

The chain has TRBV19 and TRBJ1-5; no clear D. The V end lost 8 bases, the J end lost 0 bases, and 11 bases lay between the germline ends. Germline V gene sequence: CDR1 LNHDA, CDR2 SQIVND (reference sequence). This CDR3 contains 14 residues. Written as DNA, the CDR3 is TGTGCCAGTTCCTTGGAGGCTAGCAATCAGCCCCAGCATTTT. Protein product: CASSLEASNQPQHF.

The chain recombines TRBV5-1 with TRBJ2-5, with TRBD2 matching 7 bases. This CDR3 is 14 amino acids long. CDR1 and CDR2 from the germline V gene are SGHRS and YFSETQ. V was pared by 1 base and J by 3 bases, with 3 bases of the junction left unmatched. In DNA form, the CDR3 reads TGCGCCAGCAGCTTGTTCCTAGCGGAAGAGACCCAGTACTTC. Amino acid sequence: CASSLFLAEETQYF.

This chain links TRBV15 with TRBJ2-7; 13 bases fit TRBD2. V was pared by 3 bases and J by 4 bases, with 3 bases of the junction left unmatched. The V gene's germline CDR1 is LNHNV and CDR2 YYDKDF (reference sequence). The CDR3 runs to 15 residues. Here the CDR3 DNA reads TGTGCCACCAGCAGCGGACTAGCGGGAGCATACGAGCAGTACTTC. Residues: CATSSGLAGAYEQYF.

The chain recombines TRBV7-8 with TRBJ1-5; TRBD1 aligns across 8 bases. The CDR3 loop spans 14 amino acids. Losses at the gene ends were 1 base for V and 7 bases for J; bases not matched to a gene: 3. Germline V gene lookup returns CDR1 SGHVS and CDR2 FQNEAQ. CDR3 in amino acids: CASSLDRGKQPQHF. CDR3 sequence (DNA): TGTGCCAGCAGCTTAGACAGGGGGAAGCAGCCCCAGCATTTT.

The chain employs TRBV11-3 and TRBJ2-7; possible D gene TRBD1, 7 bases. Germline CDR1 is SGHNT and CDR2 is YENEEA. This CDR3 comprises 16 residues. The V end lost 5 bases, the J end lost 2 bases, and 19 bases lay between the germline ends. The CDR3 bases are TGTGCCAGCAGCGGACAGGAGTGTAGCGGCCCCTACGAGCAGTACTTC. It translates to CASSGQECSGPYEQYF. The full variable domain, in which reference TRBV11-3 and TRBJ2-7 provide the parts outside the CDR3, is EAGVVQSPRYKIIEKKQPVAFWCNPISGHNTLYWYLQNLGQGPELLIRYENEEAVDDSQLPKDRFSAERLKGVDSTLKIQPAELGDSAVYLCASSGQECSGPYEQYFGPGTRLTVT.

The CDR3 sequence is CANPGQTPTDTQYF. In nucleotides, the CDR3 is TGTGCCAATCCAGGACAGACCCCTACAGATACGCAGTATTTT. The chain carries TRBV2 and TRBJ2-3, with D tentatively TRBD1 (6 bases). There are 14 residues in the CDR3. Germline V CDR1 and CDR2: SNHLY, FYNNEI. The V end lost 10 bases, the J end lost 3 bases, and 17 bases lay between the germline ends.

CDR3 coding DNA: TGTGCCAGCAGTTTCGAGGTTCGGTCAGCTCTTTATAGCAATCAGCCCCAGCATTTT. It is translated as CASSFEVRSALYSNQPQHF. The chain joins TRBV28 to TRBJ1-5; D gene ambiguous. Germline CDR1 reads MDHEN; CDR2 reads SYDVKM. V lost 3 bases and J 0 bases, leaving 21 bases between the germline ends. The CDR3 sequence is 19 residues long.

On this clone itself: The germline gene is not matched at one end of the junction; a read error may be the cause. The J gene is TRBJ2-2, the V gene TRBV29-1; 14 bases line up with TRBD2. There are 17 residues in the CDR3. Germline values: CDR1 SQVTM, CDR2 ANQGSEA. CDR3: CSVEDGTSGSLAGELFF. Written as DNA, the CDR3 is TGCAGCGTGGAAGATGGGACTAGCGGGAGTTTGGCCGGGGAGCTGTTTTTT.

This chain uses TRBV4-1 with TRBJ2-1, with TRBD2 matching over 9 bases. The V gene end was trimmed by 3 bases and the J gene end by 5 bases; junction bases not matched to a gene: 8. The CDR3 runs 16 residues. Germline V lookup: CDR1 MGHRA, CDR2 YSYEKL. CDR3 region: CASSQVAGGQNNEQFF. The CDR3 DNA is TGCGCCAGCAGCCAGGTTGCGGGAGGGCAGAACAATGAGCAGTTCTTC.

The rearrangement uses TRBV5-1 and TRBJ2-4; tentative D call: TRBD1 (6 bases). From germline, CDR1 is SGHRS and CDR2 YFSETQ. This CDR3 region has 16 residues. The V end lost 2 bases, the J end lost 1 base, and 13 bases lay between the germline ends. The CDR3 loop is CASSFGQGYAKNIQYF. CDR3 DNA sequence: TGCGCCAGCAGCTTTGGGCAGGGGTACGCCAAAAACATTCAGTACTTC.

V and J are TRBV2 and TRBJ2-3, with D possibly TRBD1 on 5 matching bases. The CDR3 has 15 amino acids. V dropped 3 bases and J dropped 2 bases, with 12 bases sitting between them. Per germline, CDR1 SNHLY and CDR2 FYNNEI. CDR3 bases: TGTGCCAGCAGTGACCGGCAGGGCATCACAGATACGCAGTATTTT. Amino acid sequence: CASSDRQGITDTQYF.

This clone has just one count. The V gene is TRBV11-2, the J gene TRBJ2-4; D unresolved. CDR1 and CDR2 from the germline V gene are SGHAT and FQNNGV. The CDR3 loop spans 14 amino acids. V lost 1 base to trimming and J lost 9 bases, with 13 bases between them. The CDR3 sequence: CASSLGVHGGIQYF. For the CDR3, the DNA is TGTGCCAGCAGCTTAGGTGTCCATGGCGGCATTCAGTACTTC.

The chain combines TRBV6-8 with TRBJ2-7, with D possibly TRBD2 on 6 matching bases. The CDR3 is 16 residues long. The ends were cut back, 5 bases at V and 3 bases at J, with 20 bases in the middle. CDR1 and CDR2 from the germline V gene are MNHGY and SAAAGT. CDR3 DNA: TGTGCCAGCAGTCAGCCCACTAGCCGCGCTGTCTACGAGCAGTACTTC. Its protein is CASSQPTSRAVYEQYF.

The rearrangement uses TRBV5-5 and TRBJ1-1; D perhaps matches TRBD1 (6 bases). The CDR3 length is 13 residues. Per the germline V gene, CDR1 is SGHKS and CDR2 is YYEKEE (reference sequence). Trimming removed 1 base from V and 11 bases from J, with 15 bases in between. The CDR3 bases are TGTGCCAGCAGCTTGTCCTCGACAGGTAGTGCTTTCTTT. Its protein product is CASSLSSTGSAFF.

This clone was picked up one time. The junction does not match germline at one end; this may be a read error. The chain recombines TRBV7-7 with TRBJ2-7; D perhaps matches TRBD2 (5 bases). Germline V gives CDR1 SSHAT, CDR2 FNYEAQ (reference sequence). There are 13 residues in the CDR3. The CDR3 nucleotides read TGTGCTAGCAGCCGAGACACTAGGAGCGAGCAGTACTTC. Encoded protein: CASSRDTRSEQYF.

V gene TRBV5-4 combines with J gene TRBJ2-2, with TRBD1 matching over 7 bases. The CDR3 sequence is 17 residues long. Trimming removed 0 bases from V and 5 bases from J; junction bases left unmatched: 10. Germline CDR1 and CDR2: SGHNT and YYREEE (reference sequence). The CDR3 loop reads CASSLGVGQLRTGELFF. Here the CDR3 DNA reads TGTGCCAGCAGCTTGGGAGTGGGACAGCTACGAACCGGGGAGCTGTTTTTT.

The chain uses TRBV9 and TRBJ2-5; 7 bases map to TRBD1. The J segment lost 1 base and the V segment lost 4 bases, leaving 4 bases of the junction unmatched. CDR1 SGDLS and CDR2 YYNGEE come from the germline V gene. This CDR3 has 14 residues. The DNA of the CDR3 is TGTGCCAGCAGCACCGGGACAGCCCAAGAGACCCAGTACTTC. Translation: CASSTGTAQETQYF.

J is TRBJ2-6 and V is TRBV5-1, with TRBD1 matching over 8 bases. The CDR3 spans 23 residues. Per the germline V gene, CDR1 is SGHRS and CDR2 is YFSETQ. V shed 3 bases, J shed 0 bases, and the junction held 23 bases outside the gene matches. The CDR3 nucleotides are TGCGCCAGCAGCTCCCAGAACCAACAGGGGGGATACTTGGCTACCTCTGGGGCCAACGTCCTGACTTTC. Residues: CASSSQNQQGGYLATSGANVLTF.

This chain links TRBV6-5 with TRBJ1-1; no definite D call. Germline loops: CDR1 MNHEY, CDR2 SVGAGI. Trimming took off 2 bases at V and 1 base at J, with 11 bases between the two ends. This CDR3 has 15 residues. CDR3 nucleotide sequence: TGTGCCAGCAGTTACAATCTTGGCGGGAACACTGAAGCTTTCTTT. Its protein is CASSYNLGGNTEAFF.